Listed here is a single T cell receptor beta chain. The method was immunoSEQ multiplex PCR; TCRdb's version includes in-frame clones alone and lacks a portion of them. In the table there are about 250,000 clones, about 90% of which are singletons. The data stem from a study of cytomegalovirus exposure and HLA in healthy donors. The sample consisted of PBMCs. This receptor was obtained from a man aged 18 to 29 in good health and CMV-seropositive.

The CDR3 protein is CASSVGPGQPQHF. The CDR3 DNA is TGTGCCAGCAGCGTAGGACCGGGGCAGCCCCAGCATTTT. The gene calls are TRBV9 and TRBJ1-5; D uncertain. From germline, CDR1 is SGDLS and CDR2 YYNGEE. The CDR3 is 13 amino acids. With 0 bases removed from V and 7 bases from J, the gap between germline ends came to 8 bases. The whole variable domain, filled in from reference TRBV9 and TRBJ1-5, reads DSGVTQTPKHLITATGQRVTLRCSPRSGDLSVYWYQQSLDQGLQFLIQYYNGEERAKGNILERFSAQQFPDLHSELNLSSLELGDSALYFCASSVGPGQPQHFGDGTRLSIL.